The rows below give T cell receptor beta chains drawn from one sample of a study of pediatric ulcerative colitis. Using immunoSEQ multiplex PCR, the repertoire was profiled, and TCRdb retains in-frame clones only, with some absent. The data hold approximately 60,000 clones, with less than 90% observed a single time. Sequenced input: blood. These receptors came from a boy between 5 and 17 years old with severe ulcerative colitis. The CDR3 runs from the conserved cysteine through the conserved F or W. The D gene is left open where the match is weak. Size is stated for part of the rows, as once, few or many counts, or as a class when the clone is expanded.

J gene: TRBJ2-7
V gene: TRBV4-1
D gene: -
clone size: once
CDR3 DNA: TGCGCCAGCAGCCCGCTAATCGCCAGCTCCTACGAGCAGTACTTC
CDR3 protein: CASSPLIASSYEQYF

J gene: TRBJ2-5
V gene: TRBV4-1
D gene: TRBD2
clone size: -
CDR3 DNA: TGCGCCAGCAGCCAAGATCCAGGGCTTACTAGCGGTCGCCTCGAGACCCAGTACTTC
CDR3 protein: CASSQDPGLTSGRLETQYF

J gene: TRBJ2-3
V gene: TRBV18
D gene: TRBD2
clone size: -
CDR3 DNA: TGTGCCAGCTCTATGACTAGCGGGAGTAGCACAGATACGCAGTATTTT
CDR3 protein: CASSMTSGSSTDTQYF

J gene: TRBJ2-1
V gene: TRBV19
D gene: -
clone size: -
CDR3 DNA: TGTGCCAGTAGTATAGCCGGACTCCAAAGTCGGAATGAGCAGTTCTTC
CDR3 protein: CASSIAGLQSRNEQFF

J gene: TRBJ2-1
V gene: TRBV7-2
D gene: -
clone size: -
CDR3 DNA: TGTGCCAGCAGCTTTTCGTCGGGTGAGCAGTTCTTC
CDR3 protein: CASSFSSGEQFF

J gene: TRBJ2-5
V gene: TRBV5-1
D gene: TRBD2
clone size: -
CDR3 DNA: TGCGCCAGCAGCTTGTCCAGCGGGAGCACCGAGACCCAGTACTTC
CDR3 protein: CASSLSSGSTETQYF

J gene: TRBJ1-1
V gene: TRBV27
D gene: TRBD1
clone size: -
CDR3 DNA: TGTGCCAGCAGTTTGGGCAGGGGGACTGAAGCTTTCTTT
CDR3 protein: CASSLGRGTEAFF

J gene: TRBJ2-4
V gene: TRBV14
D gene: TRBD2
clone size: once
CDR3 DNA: TGTGCCAGCAGCCCGGGGGGCATTCAGTACTTC
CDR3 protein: CASSPGGIQYF

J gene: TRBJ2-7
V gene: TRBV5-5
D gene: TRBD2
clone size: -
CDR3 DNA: TGTGCCAGCAGCTTGGTTCCTAGCGGCTCCTACGAGCAGTACTTC
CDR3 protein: CASSLVPSGSYEQYF

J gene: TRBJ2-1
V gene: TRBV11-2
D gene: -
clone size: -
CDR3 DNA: TGTGCCAGCAGCGTCAGCTGGCATGAGCAGTTCTTC
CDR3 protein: CASSVSWHEQFF

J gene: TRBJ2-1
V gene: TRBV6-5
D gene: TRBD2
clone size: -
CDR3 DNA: TGTGCCAGCAGTTATTCCGGGCTAGCGGGTTACAATGAGCAGTTCTTC
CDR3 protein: CASSYSGLAGYNEQFF

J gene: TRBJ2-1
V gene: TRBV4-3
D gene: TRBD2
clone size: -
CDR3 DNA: TGCGCCAGCAGCCAAGTTGCCTTTGCGGGAGGGTACAATGAGCAGTTCTTC
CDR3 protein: CASSQVAFAGGYNEQFF

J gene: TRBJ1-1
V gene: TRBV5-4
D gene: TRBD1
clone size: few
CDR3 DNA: TGTGCCAGCAGCGCCATAGGACAGGGGAACACTGAAGCTTTCTTT
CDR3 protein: CASSAIGQGNTEAFF

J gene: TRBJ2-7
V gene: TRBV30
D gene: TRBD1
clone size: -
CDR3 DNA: TGTGCCCTACAGGGGAATTTCCCCCCCTACGAGCAGTACTTC
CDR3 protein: CALQGNFPPYEQYF

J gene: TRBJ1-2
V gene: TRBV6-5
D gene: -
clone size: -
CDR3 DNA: TGTGCCACCTCCGGGGGCGCGTATGGCTACACCTTC
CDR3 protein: CATSGGAYGYTF

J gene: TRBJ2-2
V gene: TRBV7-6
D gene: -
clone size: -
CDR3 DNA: TGTGCCAGCAGCTTGGAACCGTTGAACACCGGGGAGCTGTTTTTT
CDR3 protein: CASSLEPLNTGELFF

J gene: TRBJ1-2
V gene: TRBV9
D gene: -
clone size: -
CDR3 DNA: TGTGCCAGCAGCGCGCAGACAGGTCTCGTAGGCTACACCTTC
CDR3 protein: CASSAQTGLVGYTF

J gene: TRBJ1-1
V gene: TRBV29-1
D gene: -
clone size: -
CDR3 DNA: TGCAGCGTCGTTCCAGGGATCACTGAAGCTTTCTTT
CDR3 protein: CSVVPGITEAFF

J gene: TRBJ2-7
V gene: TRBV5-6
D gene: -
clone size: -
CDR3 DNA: TGTGCCAGCAGCCTGCGGGGACATAGTGGCGAGCAGTACTTC
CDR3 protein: CASSLRGHSGEQYF

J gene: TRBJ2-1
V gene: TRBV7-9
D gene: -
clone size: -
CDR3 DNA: TGTGCCAGCAGCTTAGCGATCGGGGAGAGAGCTTACAATGAGCAGTTCTTC
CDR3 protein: CASSLAIGERAYNEQFF

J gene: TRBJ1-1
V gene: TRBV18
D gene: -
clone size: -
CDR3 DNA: TGTGCCAGCTCAGACAGTATGAACACTGAAGCTTTCTTT
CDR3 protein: CASSDSMNTEAFF

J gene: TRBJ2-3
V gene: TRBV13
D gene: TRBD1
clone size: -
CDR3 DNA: TGTGCCAGCAGCTTAGAGGGTGACAGGGGAATCGATACGCAGTATTTT
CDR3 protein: CASSLEGDRGIDTQYF

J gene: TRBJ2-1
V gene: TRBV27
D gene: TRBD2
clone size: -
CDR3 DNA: TGTGCCAGCAGCCCCGGGGCTAGCGGGAGGAATGAGCAGTTCTTC
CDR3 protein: CASSPGASGRNEQFF

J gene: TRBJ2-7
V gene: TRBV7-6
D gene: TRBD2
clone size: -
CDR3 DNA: TGTGCCAGCAGGGGGGAGGGGACGAACGAGCAGTACTTC
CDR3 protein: CASRGEGTNEQYF

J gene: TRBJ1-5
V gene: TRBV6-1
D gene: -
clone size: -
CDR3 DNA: TGTGCCAGCAGTTCAGGGAAGAATCAGCCCCAGCATTTT
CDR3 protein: CASSSGKNQPQHF

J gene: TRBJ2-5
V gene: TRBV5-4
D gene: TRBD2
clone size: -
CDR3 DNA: TGTGCCAGCAGGCCTGCCCCATTAGCGGGAGGGCAAGAGACCCAGTACTTC
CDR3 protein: CASRPAPLAGGQETQYF

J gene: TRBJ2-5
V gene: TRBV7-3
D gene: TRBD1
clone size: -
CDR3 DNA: TGTGCCAGCAGCTTAATAGGGTCAGGGGGCGAGACCCAGTACTTC
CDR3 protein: CASSLIGSGGETQYF

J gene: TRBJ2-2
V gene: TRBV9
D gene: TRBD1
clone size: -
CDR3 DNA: TGTGCCAGCAGGGGACAGACGAACACCGGGGAGCTGTTTTTT
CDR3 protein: CASRGQTNTGELFF

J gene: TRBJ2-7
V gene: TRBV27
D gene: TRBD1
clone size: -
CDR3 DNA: TGTGCCACCTGGAGTCCAGGGGGTTCATCCTACGAGCAGTACTTC
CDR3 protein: CATWSPGGSSYEQYF

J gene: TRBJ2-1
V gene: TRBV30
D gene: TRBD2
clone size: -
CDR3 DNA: TGTGCCTGGAGTGCCGGGACTAGCGGGACCAATGAGCAGTTCTTC
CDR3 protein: CAWSAGTSGTNEQFF